This entry describes one T cell receptor (beta chain). In germline, CDR1 is SGHAT, CDR2 FQNNGV. V was pared by 5 bases and J by 4 bases, with 8 bases of the junction left unmatched. This CDR3 region has 15 residues. These data come from a study of memory CD4+ T cells and cytomegalovirus serostatus. The repertoire was sequenced with immunoSEQ multiplex PCR; TCRdb's copy has only in-frame clones and lacks some. The data hold about 47,000 clones, with approximately 81% observed a single time. Single viable CD3+CD4+CD8-CD45RO+ cells were sorted as the memory CD4+ T cells. The source of this sequence is an adult in good health and CMV-seropositive. Sample: memory CD4+ T cells from blood. V usage is TRBV11-2 and J usage is TRBJ1-2; 9 positions agree with TRBD1. This chain's CDR3 is CASSPGGDRAYGYTF. DNA of the CDR3: TGTGCCAGCAGCCCCGGGGGGGACAGGGCCTATGGCTACACCTTC.